The clone carrying this T cell receptor beta chain was observed many times. The target antigen is unknown. V was cut by 0 bases and J by 4 bases, with 12 bases left in between. Germline V CDR1 and CDR2: DFQATT, SNEGSKA (reference sequence). This CDR3 is 14 amino acids long. TCRdb re-analysed the RACE reads in MiXCR, keeping a single row per CDR3 protein. The sample records around 60,000 distinct CDR3 sequences, around 7% being singletons. The time point denotes: pre-sensitization, week 0. Treatment in this sample: therapeutic diphenylcyclopropenone sensitization with weekly scalp DPC. The sample comes from a study of human T cells and chemical hapten exposure. Overall study findings and caveats: Donors had alopecia, so their immune response may differ from healthy people's.

Sequenced here: whole blood, sampled in connection with sensitization to the hapten diphenylcyclopropenone (DPC). The clonotype originates from a woman aged 25-40 years with alopecia areata. Some clones in this sample may be carry-over from other donors' samples. The chain employs TRBV20-1 and TRBJ1-1, with TRBD1 as a possible D gene (6 bases). The CDR3 loop is CSARDLGRGTEAFF. In DNA form, the CDR3 reads TGCAGTGCTAGAGATCTGGGCAGGGGCACTGAAGCTTTCTTT.